These 9 T cell receptor beta chains came from one sample sequenced in a study of blood T cell repertoires in COVID-19. Clones were sequenced by immunoSEQ multiplex PCR, and TCRdb holds only the in-frame ones, with some missing. The table includes hundreds of thousands of clones, around 88% detected once. The sample taken for sequencing was peripheral blood. These receptors were collected from a woman aged 70-85 years with COVID-19, enrolled during active disease.

This chain connects TRBV18 to TRBJ1-1; D is possibly TRBD1 (6 bases). The CDR3 is 15 residues long. The germline CDR1 and CDR2 sequences are KGHSH and LQKENI. V lost 6 bases and J lost 6, with 20 bases in between. The CDR3 DNA reads TGTGCCAGCTCCCCGGGGGGCCAGGGAAGGGCTGAAGCTTTCTTT. It translates to CASSPGGQGRAEAFF.

The chain is built from TRBV13 and TRBJ2-1, with 7 nucleotides matching TRBD2. This CDR3 is 14 amino acids long. Germline loops: CDR1 PRHDT, CDR2 FYEKMQ (reference sequence). V lost 5 bases to trimming and J lost 6 bases; unmatched junction nucleotides: 7. The CDR3 is CASSPARGFNEQFF. In DNA form, the CDR3 reads TGTGCCAGCAGCCCCGCGCGGGGGTTCAATGAGCAGTTCTTC.

This clone was seen a handful of times. The V and J genes are TRBV7-2 and TRBJ1-2; D gene uncertain. The V gene lost 4 bases and the J gene lost 1 base, with 7 bases spanning the gap. Looked up from germline, CDR1 is SGHTA and CDR2 is FQGNSA. The CDR3 totals 13 residues. This CDR3 reads CASSSRNNYGYTF. As DNA, the CDR3 is TGTGCCAGCAGCTCCAGAAATAACTATGGCTACACCTTC.

The genes are TRBV2 and TRBJ1-6; D is unclear. The CDR3 has 14 residues. Germline loops: CDR1 SNHLY, CDR2 FYNNEI. V lost 6 bases to trimming and J lost 8 bases, with 14 bases between them. The CDR3 protein is CASRTLQADSPLHF. Here the CDR3 DNA reads TGTGCCAGCAGAACGCTGCAGGCAGATTCACCCCTCCACTTT.

The genes are TRBV27 and TRBJ1-5; 9 bases match TRBD1. Trimming cost V 2 bases and J 7 bases; bases outside gene matches: 6. The CDR3 consists of 15 residues. Germline values: CDR1 MNHEY, CDR2 SMNVEV (reference sequence). The DNA for the CDR3 is TGTGCCAGCAGTTTAAACAGGGGGCAAGAACAGCCCCAGCATTTT. Translation: CASSLNRGQEQPQHF.

The chain combines TRBV6-5 with TRBJ2-3, with a tentative D call TRBD2 (5 bases). Trimming stripped 6 bases from V and 1 base from J, with 11 bases between. Germline-derived CDR1 and CDR2 are MNHEY and SVGAGI. The CDR3 spans 14 residues. CDR3 nucleotides: TGTGCCAGCAGCCGAGGGCTAGGCACAGATACGCAGTATTTT. As protein: CASSRGLGTDTQYF.

This clone was seen once. The gene calls are TRBV6-2 or TRBV6-3 and TRBJ1-6; D uncertain. The CDR3 spans 15 residues. Germline V CDR1 and CDR2: MNHEY, SVGEGT. With 4 bases removed from V and 9 bases from J, the gap between germline ends came to 16 bases. CDR3 sequence reads: CASSSWTGEGSPLHF. CDR3 in DNA: TGTGCCAGCAGTTCCTGGACCGGAGAGGGTTCACCCCTCCACTTT.

The chain joins TRBV10-2 to TRBJ2-3, with TRBD1 identical over 7 bases. CDR1 is WSHSY and CDR2 is SAAADI in the germline V gene. The length of the CDR3 is 14 residues. Trimming at V came to 7 bases and at J to 0 bases, leaving 4 bases not matched to a gene. The chain's CDR3 is CASMDRFSTDTQYF. In DNA, the CDR3 is TGCGCCAGCATGGACAGGTTCAGCACAGATACGCAGTATTTT.

This sequence joins TRBV11-2 and TRBJ2-1, with 7 bases aligning to TRBD2. After removal of 7 bases from V and 1 base from J, the junction contained 7 bases not matched to a gene. The CDR3 contains 15 residues. Germline CDR1 reads SGHAT; CDR2 reads FQNNGV. CDR3 in DNA: TGTGCCAGCACCGGCCTGGGGGGGTCCTACAATGAGCAGTTCTTC. It yields the protein CASTGLGGSYNEQFF.